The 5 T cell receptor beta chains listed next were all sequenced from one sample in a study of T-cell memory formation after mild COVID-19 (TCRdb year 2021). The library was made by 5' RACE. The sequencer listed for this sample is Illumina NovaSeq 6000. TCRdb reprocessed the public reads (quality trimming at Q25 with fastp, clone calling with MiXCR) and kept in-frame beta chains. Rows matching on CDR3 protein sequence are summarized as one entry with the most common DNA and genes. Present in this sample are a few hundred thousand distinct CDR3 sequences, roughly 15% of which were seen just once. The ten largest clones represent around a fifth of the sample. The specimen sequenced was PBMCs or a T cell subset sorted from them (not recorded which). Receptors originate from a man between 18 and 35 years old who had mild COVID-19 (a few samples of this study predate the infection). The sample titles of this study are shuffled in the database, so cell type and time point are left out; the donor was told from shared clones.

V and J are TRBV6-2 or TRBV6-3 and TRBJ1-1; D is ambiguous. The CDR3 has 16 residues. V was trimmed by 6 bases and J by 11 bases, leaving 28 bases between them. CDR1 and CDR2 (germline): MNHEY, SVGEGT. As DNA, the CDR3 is TGTGCCAGCAGCCACCCTCCCGGATCGAATTGGTTGGCCGCTTTCTTT. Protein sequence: CASSHPPGSNWLAAFF.

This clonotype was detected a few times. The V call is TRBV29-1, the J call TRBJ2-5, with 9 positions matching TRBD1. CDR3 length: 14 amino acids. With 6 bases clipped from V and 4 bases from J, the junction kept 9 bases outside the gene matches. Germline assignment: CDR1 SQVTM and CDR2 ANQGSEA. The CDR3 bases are TGCAGCGTCATAGACAGGGGGAATGGAGAGACCCAGTACTTC. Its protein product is CSVIDRGNGETQYF. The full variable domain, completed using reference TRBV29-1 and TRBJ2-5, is SAVISQKPSRDICQRGTSLTIQCQVDSQVTMMFWYRQQPGQSLTLIATANQGSEATYESGFVIDKFPISRPNLTFSTLTVSNMSPEDSSIYLCSVIDRGNGETQYFGPGTRLLVL.

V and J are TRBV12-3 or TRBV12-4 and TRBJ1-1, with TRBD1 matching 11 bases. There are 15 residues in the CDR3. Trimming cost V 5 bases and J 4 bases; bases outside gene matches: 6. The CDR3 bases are TGTGCCAGCAGTAGGGGACAGGGGGTTTTCACTGAAGCTTTCTTT. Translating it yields CASSRGQGVFTEAFF.

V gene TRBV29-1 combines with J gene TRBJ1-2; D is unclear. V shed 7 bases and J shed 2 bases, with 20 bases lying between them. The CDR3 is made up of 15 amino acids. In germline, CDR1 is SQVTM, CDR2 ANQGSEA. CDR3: CSGDPLLGGNYGYTF. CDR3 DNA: TGCAGCGGTGACCCCCTACTCGGCGGAAACTATGGCTACACCTTC.

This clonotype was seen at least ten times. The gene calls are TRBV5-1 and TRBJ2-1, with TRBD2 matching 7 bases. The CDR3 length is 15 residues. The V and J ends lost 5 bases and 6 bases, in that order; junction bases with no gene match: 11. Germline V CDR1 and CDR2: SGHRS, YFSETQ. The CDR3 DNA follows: TGCGCCAGCAGGTCCGGGACTAACTTAGGCAATGAGCAGTTCTTC. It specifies CASRSGTNLGNEQFF.